These 6 T cell receptor beta chains were all obtained from the same sample, sequenced in a study of blood T cell repertoires in COVID-19. Libraries were prepared by immunoSEQ multiplex PCR; TCRdb keeps only in-frame clonotypes and omits some of them. The data show a few hundred thousand clones, with 65% to 85% seen just once and about 15% held by the top ten. The sequenced material came from peripheral blood. All receptors derive from a person aged 70 to 85 with COVID-19, enrolled during active disease.

J is TRBJ2-3 and V is TRBV6-6; TRBD2 matches 8 bases. Trimming took 7 bases from V and 11 from J; bases not matched to a gene: 11. The germline gives CDR1 MNHNY, CDR2 SVGAGI (reference sequence). CDR3 length equals 13 residues. CDR3: CASIGSGGRVQYF. CDR3 DNA sequence: TGTGCCAGCATAGGGTCGGGGGGGCGTGTGCAGTATTTT.

The CDR3 DNA reads as TGTGCCAGCAGCGTACTCCCCAGCACAGATACGCAGTATTTT. Residues: CASSVLPSTDTQYF. The chain links TRBV9 to TRBJ2-3; no firm D call. There are 14 residues in the CDR3. With 1 base removed from V and 0 bases from J, the gap between germline ends came to 6 bases. Germline values: CDR1 SGDLS, CDR2 YYNGEE.

This chain joins TRBV27 and TRBJ2-7; 8 bases match TRBD1. The CDR3 runs to 17 residues. Germline V gives CDR1 MNHEY, CDR2 SMNVEV (reference sequence). After removal of 2 bases from V and 3 bases from J, the junction contained 12 bases not matched to a gene. CDR3 region: CASSLAGGTGGNYEQYF. For the CDR3, the DNA is TGTGCCAGCAGTTTAGCCGGTGGCACAGGGGGAAACTACGAGCAGTACTTC.

The rearrangement joins TRBV7-9 to TRBJ1-1; D uncertain. V lost 1 base and J 3 bases, leaving 9 bases between the germline ends. This CDR3 is 14 amino acids long. The germline CDR1 and CDR2 sequences are SEHNR and FQNEAQ (reference sequence). CDR3 in amino acids: CASSLGATYTEAFF. CDR3 nucleotide sequence: TGTGCCAGCAGCTTAGGGGCCACCTACACTGAAGCTTTCTTT.

V and J are TRBV5-1 and TRBJ2-1, with TRBD2 matching over 10 bases. The germline V gene encodes CDR1 SGHRS and CDR2 YFSETQ. The CDR3 sequence is 17 residues long. V was pared by 4 bases and J by 1 base, with 8 bases of the junction left unmatched. CDR3 region: CASSKGTSAYSYNEQFF. In nucleotides, the CDR3 is TGCGCCAGCAGCAAGGGGACTAGCGCATATTCCTACAATGAGCAGTTCTTC. The full variable domain, its missing parts supplied by reference TRBV5-1 and TRBJ2-1, is KAGVTQTPRYLIKTRGQQVTLSCSPISGHRSVSWYQQTPGQGLQFLFEYFSETQRNKGNFPGRFSGRQFSNSRSEMNVSTLELGDSALYLCASSKGTSAYSYNEQFFGPGTRLTVL.

The gene calls are TRBV4-3 and TRBJ2-1; 7 bases fit TRBD2. The CDR3 loop spans 14 amino acids. The V gene end was trimmed by 1 base and the J gene end by 3 bases; junction bases not matched to a gene: 0. The germline V gene has CDR1 LGHNA and CDR2 YSLEER. The CDR3, as DNA: TGCGCCAGCAGCCAAGCGGGGGGCTACAATGAGCAGTTCTTC. Translation: CASSQAGGYNEQFF.